Sequencing of this T cell receptor (beta chain) was carried out in a study of T cells in Graves' hyperthyroidism and ophthalmopathy. Researchers amplified the TCR beta CDR3 regions from RNA transcripts. Initially, a first-round RT-PCR of the TCR CDR3 employed the HTBI primer set. Each CDR3 protein gets one entry after TCRdb re-called the multiplex PCR reads with MiXCR. The sample contains fewer than 550,000 distinct CDR3 sequences, 24% of which appear only once. The germline V and J ends were trimmed by 8 bases and 3 bases, with 19 bases remaining between them. CDR1 is MDHEN, CDR2 SYDVKM, per germline. The length of the CDR3 is 16 residues.

The TCR sequence derives from a woman in her thirties with Graves' ophthalmopathy. Sequencing used blood. V gene TRBV28 combines with J gene TRBJ2-2, with D possibly being TRBD2 (5 bases). The CDR3 region has the DNA TGTGCCAGCCAGGAGGTACCCCTTGACGACACCGGGGAGCTGTTTTTT. Protein: CASQEVPLDDTGELFF.